The clone carrying this TCR beta chain was seen just once. The data stem from a study of blood T cell repertoires in COVID-19. The wider study: PBMCs, B-cell-depleted T cells, or T cells provided the cDNA or gDNA that made up the material.

In the original workflow: Researchers report that nucleated cell counts were estimated from reference gene primer amplification. Profiling relied on immunoSEQ multiplex PCR, and the TCRdb table lists in-frame clones only, not all of them. That table supplies the V and J calls and clone size; D and trimming were determined from the DNA. The data show about 130,000 clones, over 85% seen once. This clonotype was sampled from a man aged 50-60 years with active COVID-19. The specimen sequenced was peripheral blood.

For the CDR3, the DNA is TGTGCCAGCAGCAAGGGACTAGCGGGAGAAGAGACCCAGTACTTC. Its translation is CASSKGLAGEETQYF. The V call is TRBV21-1, the J call TRBJ2-5; TRBD2, the table's D call, lacks a check against the DNA. TRBV21-1 is deemed a pseudogene. The CDR3 has 15 amino acids.